In its sample, the clone carrying this T cell receptor (beta chain) was seen many times. Blood bank volunteers in Maryland, USA, served as healthy controls. Unsorted libraries were prepared from 2 million PBMCs that had been stored at -80 C. These data come from a study of neurological immune-mediated disorders. CDR1 is DFQATT and CDR2 is SNEGSKA in the germline V gene (reference sequence). Between the trimmed V and J ends, which lost 0 bases and 6 bases, there was a span of 14 bases. This CDR3 is built from 14 residues. Whenever a sequencing run was performed, it yielded over 190 million TCR-beta sequences from 15-18 subjects. TCRdb called the 5' RACE reads again in MiXCR, with one record for every CDR3 protein. The sample lists 25,000 to 30,000 distinct CDR3 sequences, less than 8.5% occurring once.

This chain links TRBV20-1 with TRBJ1-1; D ambiguous. The sequence was collected from a woman aged 50 to 60 in good health. What was sequenced was PBMCs. The CDR3 reads CSARDPTGSAEAFF. CDR3 in DNA: TGCAGTGCTAGAGATCCGACTGGTTCGGCTGAAGCTTTCTTT.